This is a list of T cell receptor beta chains from one sample in a study of PD-L1 blockade in urothelial cancer. Only in-frame clones appear in the TCRdb table, and some are missing; sequencing was by immunoSEQ multiplex PCR. The sample has about 49,000 clones, around 74% seen once. The sequences come from PBMCs, collected around atezolizumab (anti-PD-L1) treatment. These receptors originate from a man between 65 and 85 years old with urothelial cancer. Both conserved end residues are part of each CDR3. The D gene is left open where the match is weak. Part of the rows lack a size; the others show once, few, many or a class for expanded clones.

j_call: TRBJ1-6
v_call: TRBV30
clone_size: -
d_call: -
cdr3_aa: CAWRSQVTSPLHF
cdr3_nt: TGTGCCTGGAGGAGCCAGGTAACTTCACCCCTCCACTTT

j_call: TRBJ2-7
v_call: TRBV28
clone_size: -
d_call: TRBD2
cdr3_aa: CASSGGASGSGYEQYF
cdr3_nt: TGTGCCAGCAGTGGGGGGGCTAGCGGGAGTGGATACGAGCAGTACTTC

j_call: TRBJ2-3
v_call: TRBV10-3
clone_size: -
d_call: -
cdr3_aa: CAISESRARSTDTQYF
cdr3_nt: TGTGCCATCAGTGAGTCGAGGGCTCGTAGCACAGATACGCAGTATTTT

j_call: TRBJ1-2
v_call: TRBV28
clone_size: -
d_call: -
cdr3_aa: CASSSPGHGYTF
cdr3_nt: TGTGCCAGCAGTTCTCCAGGGCATGGCTACACCTTC

j_call: TRBJ2-5
v_call: TRBV11-3
clone_size: -
d_call: -
cdr3_aa: CASSLGQGSLQQETQYF
cdr3_nt: TGTGCCAGCAGCTTAGGGCAGGGATCTCTTCAGCAAGAGACCCAGTACTTC

j_call: TRBJ2-1
v_call: TRBV19
clone_size: many
d_call: TRBD2
cdr3_aa: CASSTGLAGGRSSYNEQFF
cdr3_nt: TGTGCCAGTAGTACAGGACTAGCGGGAGGGCGGAGCTCCTACAATGAGCAGTTCTTC

j_call: TRBJ2-1
v_call: TRBV20-1
clone_size: -
d_call: -
cdr3_aa: CSARVINEQFF
cdr3_nt: TGCAGTGCTAGAGTAATAAATGAGCAGTTCTTC

j_call: TRBJ1-5
v_call: TRBV6-6
clone_size: -
d_call: -
cdr3_aa: CASTRGSNQPQHF
cdr3_nt: TGTGCCAGCACTAGGGGGAGCAATCAGCCCCAGCATTTT

j_call: TRBJ2-3
v_call: TRBV5-6
clone_size: -
d_call: -
cdr3_aa: CASSLVLGSITDTQYF
cdr3_nt: TGTGCCAGCAGCTTGGTGTTGGGCAGTATTACAGATACGCAGTATTTT

j_call: TRBJ2-3
v_call: TRBV19
clone_size: -
d_call: TRBD2
cdr3_aa: CASSIVGEGANTDTQYF
cdr3_nt: TGTGCCAGTAGTATCGTAGGGGAGGGTGCCAACACAGATACGCAGTATTTT